In this sample, the clone carrying this T cell receptor (beta chain) turned up many times. The data were obtained in a study of CD8 T cells in ankylosing spondylitis. This CDR3 has 14 amino acids. V shed 6 bases, J shed 2 bases, and the junction held 6 bases outside the gene matches. Germline V CDR1 and CDR2: DFQATT, SNEGSKA (reference sequence). TCRdb re-called the 5' RACE reads with MiXCR, one entry per CDR3 protein. Among 90,000 to 100,000 distinct CDR3 sequences listed, almost 8.5% were seen once. V and J are TRBV20-1 and TRBJ2-3; 9 bases align to TRBD2. The TCR originated in a male donor with ankylosing spondylitis or in good health (not recorded which). The sample comprised blood, either unsorted or a sorted T cell fraction (not recorded which). CDR3 nucleotides: TGCAGTGCCGCAGCGGGAGGCCTCACAGATACGCAGTATTTT. It yields the protein CSAAAGGLTDTQYF.